This TCR beta chain was recorded in a study of T-cell reconstitution after alpha-beta-depleted transplantation in children. Unique molecular identifiers were used to barcode this TCRbeta library. TCRdb redid the calling of the PCR reads with MiXCR, one entry per CDR3 protein. The table includes a few hundred thousand distinct CDR3 sequences, 13% detected once. The germline gives CDR1 SQVTM, CDR2 ANQGSEA. With 0 bases clipped from V and 6 bases from J, the junction kept 11 bases outside the gene matches. The CDR3 is 15 amino acids. Overall study results and limits: When one year had passed after transplant, most T-cell counts and diversity came from newly produced T cells.

In regard to this clonotype: Its specificity is not known.

V usage is TRBV29-1 and J usage is TRBJ2-7; TRBD2 matches at 7 bases. This receptor was taken from a male patient aged 10 to 17 who had a stem cell transplant for acute myeloid leukemia, so the T cells may come from the graft donor. The source was PBMCs, mostly from graft donor cells, collected 360 days after TCRalphabeta/CD19-depleted stem cell transplant. The CDR3 nucleotides are TGCAGCGTTGAAGATGTAGGGCGGCGGGGGTTCGAGCAGTACTTC. This encodes CSVEDVGRRGFEQYF.